These T cell receptor beta chains were read from a single sample in a study of T cells in Graves' hyperthyroidism and ophthalmopathy. Using its own MiXCR run on the multiplex PCR reads, TCRdb lists one record per CDR3 protein. The table has hundreds of thousands of distinct CDR3 sequences, around 22% seen once. Sequencing input: blood. The receptors come from a woman aged 25 to 39 with Graves' ophthalmopathy. The CDR3 runs from the conserved cysteine through the conserved F or W. The order of the fields is D gene, clone size, J gene, V gene, CDR3 DNA, CDR3 protein. The D gene is left open where the match is weak. Only some rows state a clone size, as once, few, many or a class for expanded clones.

. many TRBJ2-7 TRBV7-2 TGTGCCAGCAGCTTACCCGGATTTTCCTACGAGCAGTACTTC CASSLPGFSYEQYF
TRBD2 . TRBJ2-7 TRBV28 TGTGCCAGCAGTTCCCAGGCTAGCGGGAGAAGCCTAAGCGCCTACGAGCAGTACTTC CASSSQASGRSLSAYEQYF
. once TRBJ2-7 TRBV20-1 TGCAGTGCTAAGGCAACTAGCCCCAGAGGTCACGAGCAGTACTTC CSAKATSPRGHEQYF
. many TRBJ1-1 TRBV28 TGTGCCAGCAGAGACGGACGGGAGAACACTGAAGCTTTCTTT CASRDGRENTEAFF
. many TRBJ2-7 TRBV7-6 TGTGCCAGCAGCTTATTGCAGGACAAAGCCTACGAGCAGTACTTC CASSLLQDKAYEQYF
. many TRBJ2-2 TRBV10-2 TGCGCCAGCGGGCAGGCAAGCACCGGGGAGCTGTTTTTT CASGQASTGELFF
. many TRBJ2-7 TRBV6-2/TRBV6-3 TGTGCCAGCAGTTCCAAAGCTCTTATTACAGGGAACTCCTACGAGCAGTACTTC CASSSKALITGNSYEQYF
. many TRBJ1-2 TRBV11-3 TGTGCCAGCAGCAACCGGGACCACCTCTATGGCTACACCTTC CASSNRDHLYGYTF
TRBD1 . TRBJ1-2 TRBV7-2 TGTGCCAGCAGGGGTTTGGGACAGAACTATGGCTACACCTTC CASRGLGQNYGYTF
. . TRBJ2-5 TRBV25-1 TGTGCCAGCAGTGAATCAGGGGCTTGGGAGACCCAGTACTTC CASSESGAWETQYF
. . TRBJ2-7 TRBV11-1 TGTGCCAGCAGCTTAGGTACGGGAGACAGGGCGTACGAGCAGTACTTC CASSLGTGDRAYEQYF
. many TRBJ2-5 TRBV30 TGTGCCTGGAGTTCAGTGATGGGATTCAGGGAGACCCAGTACTTC CAWSSVMGFRETQYF
TRBD1 . TRBJ1-2 TRBV7-8 TGTGCCAGCAGCTTGGGGACAGGGTTCGAGGGCTACACCTTC CASSLGTGFEGYTF
TRBD2 many TRBJ2-4 TRBV28 TGTGCCAGCAGTTTACCCCTTAGCGGGGGAAGAGCCAAAAACATTCAGTACTTC CASSLPLSGGRAKNIQYF
. many TRBJ1-2 TRBV30 TGTGCCTGGATTAAGGGCCCGGGACACTTGAGTGGCTACACCTTC CAWIKGPGHLSGYTF
. many TRBJ1-2 TRBV6-5 TGTGCCAGCAGTTACAGCAGGGCTGGCTATGGCTACACCTTC CASSYSRAGYGYTF
TRBD1 . TRBJ1-1 TRBV11-2 TGTGCCAGCAGCTCCCGACCAGATCCGACAGGGGGCATGAACACTGAAGCTTTCTTT CASSSRPDPTGGMNTEAFF
. . TRBJ2-3 TRBV11-2 TGTGCCAGCAGCTTAGATCAGATCTTCACAGATACGCAGTATTTT CASSLDQIFTDTQYF
TRBD1 many TRBJ1-5 TRBV4-1 TGCGCCAGCAGCCAAGATTTTCCGGGACAGGGGGATCAGCCCCAGCATTTT CASSQDFPGQGDQPQHF
. many TRBJ1-1 TRBV7-9 TGTGCCAGCAGCTTCGGACAGAGGTACACTGAAGCTTTCTTT CASSFGQRYTEAFF
. many TRBJ2-5 TRBV5-4 TGTGCCAGCAGCTTCAAGTTAGGGACTGAGACCCAGTACTTC CASSFKLGTETQYF
. few TRBJ1-3 TRBV6-1 TGTGCCAGCAAGGACGGAGCCCGCTCTGGAAACACCATATATTTT CASKDGARSGNTIYF
TRBD1 . TRBJ2-6 TRBV12-3/TRBV12-4 TGTGCCAGCAGTATCCGGACAGGGGCTGGGGCCAACGTCCTGACTTTC CASSIRTGAGANVLTF
TRBD1 many TRBJ2-7 TRBV6-1 TGTGCCAGCAGTGCTGGGACAGGTGGTGGCGAGCAGTACTTC CASSAGTGGGEQYF
. many TRBJ2-2 TRBV6-2/TRBV6-3 TGTGCCAGCAGTTACGAGTTGACCGGGGAGCTGTTTTTT CASSYELTGELFF
TRBD1 . TRBJ1-2 TRBV28 TGTGCCAGCAGTTTAGTCAGGGGGCTAAGCTATGGCTACACCTTC CASSLVRGLSYGYTF
. many TRBJ1-5 TRBV7-3 TGTGCCAGCAGCTCGCAGGAGGGCCAGCCCCAGCATTTT CASSSQEGQPQHF
. many TRBJ1-5 TRBV6-5 TGTGCCAGCACCGACAGCGGTAATCAGCCCCAGCATTTT CASTDSGNQPQHF
. . TRBJ1-1 TRBV6-1 TGTGCCACCAGAGGGGTTAGGACAGCTGAAGCTTTCTTT CATRGVRTAEAFF
. many TRBJ2-7 TRBV5-1 TGCGCCAGCAGCGAGTCAGGGACCGCCTCTGACTACGAGCAGTACTTC CASSESGTASDYEQYF
TRBD2 few TRBJ2-5 TRBV20-1 TGCAGTGCCACAAATTTACTAGCGGGGGGCCGGGGGGAGACCCAGTACTTC CSATNLLAGGRGETQYF
. . TRBJ2-5 TRBV12-3/TRBV12-4 TGTGCCAGCAATACGGGGGCGGCGGAGACCCAGTACTTC CASNTGAAETQYF
. many TRBJ1-1 TRBV18 TGTGCCAGCTCACCAAGGGGTGTGAACACTGAAGCTTTCTTT CASSPRGVNTEAFF
. few TRBJ2-7 TRBV24-1 TGTGCCACCTCGGGATCTCCCTCCTACGAGCAGTACTTC CATSGSPSYEQYF